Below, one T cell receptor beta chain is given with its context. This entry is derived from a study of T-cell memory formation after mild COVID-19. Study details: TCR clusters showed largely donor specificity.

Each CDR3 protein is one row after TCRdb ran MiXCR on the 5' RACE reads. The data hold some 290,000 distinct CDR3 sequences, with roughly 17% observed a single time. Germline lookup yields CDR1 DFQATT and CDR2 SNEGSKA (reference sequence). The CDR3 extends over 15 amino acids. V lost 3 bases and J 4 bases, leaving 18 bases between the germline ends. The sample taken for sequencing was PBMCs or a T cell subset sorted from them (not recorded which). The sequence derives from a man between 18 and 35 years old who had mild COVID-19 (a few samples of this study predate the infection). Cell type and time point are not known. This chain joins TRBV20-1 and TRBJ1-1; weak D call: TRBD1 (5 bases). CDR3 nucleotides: TGCAGTGCTAGCAGCCCGGGGGGTCCCTCCACTGAAGCTTTCTTT. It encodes CSASSPGGPSTEAFF.